This is a list of T cell receptor beta chains from one sample in a study of cytomegalovirus exposure and HLA in healthy donors. TCRdb keeps only in-frame clones here, not all; method: immunoSEQ multiplex PCR. The table has 100,000 to 120,000 clones, approximately 69% seen once. The specimen was PBMCs. The receptors originated from a woman aged 40 to 50 in good health and CMV-seropositive. Both conserved end residues are part of each CDR3. The D gene is left open where the match is weak. Rows give clone size only sometimes, using once, few, many, or a class for an expanded clone.

CDR3 protein: CASSSAAPSYNEQFF; CDR3 DNA: TGTGCCAGCAGCTCAGCGGCGCCTTCCTACAATGAGCAGTTCTTC; D gene: NA; V gene: TRBV11-3; clone size: few; J gene: TRBJ2-1
CDR3 protein: CASQKGQGATYEQYF; CDR3 DNA: TGTGCCAGCCAGAAAGGGCAGGGGGCCACCTACGAGCAGTACTTC; D gene: TRBD1; V gene: TRBV18; clone size: NA; J gene: TRBJ2-7
CDR3 protein: CASSEGRKNTEAFF; CDR3 DNA: TGTGCCAGCAGTGAAGGCAGAAAGAACACTGAAGCTTTCTTT; D gene: NA; V gene: TRBV6-1; clone size: few; J gene: TRBJ1-1
CDR3 protein: CASSRGTSGGGTDTQYF; CDR3 DNA: TGTGCCAGCAGCCGTGGGACTAGCGGGGGGGGCACAGATACGCAGTATTTT; D gene: TRBD2; V gene: TRBV2; clone size: few; J gene: TRBJ2-3
CDR3 protein: CASSPRRGSTDTQYF; CDR3 DNA: TGTGCCAGCTCACCAAGGCGGGGAAGCACAGATACGCAGTATTTT; D gene: NA; V gene: TRBV18; clone size: NA; J gene: TRBJ2-3
CDR3 protein: CASRGSENTGELFF; CDR3 DNA: TGTGCCAGCAGAGGCAGCGAGAACACCGGGGAGCTGTTTTTT; D gene: NA; V gene: TRBV4-2; clone size: few; J gene: TRBJ2-2
CDR3 protein: CASSQVGGPGTIPGNTIYF; CDR3 DNA: TGCGCCAGCAGCCAAGTGGGTGGGCCTGGGACTATTCCTGGAAACACCATATATTTT; D gene: NA; V gene: TRBV4-1; clone size: NA; J gene: TRBJ1-3
CDR3 protein: CATSRDRDEKLFF; CDR3 DNA: TGTGCCACCAGTAGGGACAGGGATGAAAAACTGTTTTTT; D gene: TRBD1; V gene: TRBV15; clone size: once; J gene: TRBJ1-4
CDR3 protein: CSSSLEPVTDTQYF; CDR3 DNA: TGTTCCAGCAGCTTAGAGCCGGTCACAGATACGCAGTATTTT; D gene: NA; V gene: TRBV7-9; clone size: NA; J gene: TRBJ2-3
CDR3 protein: CASSLAGGSNTEAFF; CDR3 DNA: TGCGCCAGCAGCTTGGCCGGGGGGTCGAACACTGAAGCTTTCTTT; D gene: NA; V gene: TRBV5-1; clone size: NA; J gene: TRBJ1-1
CDR3 protein: CASSLLVLAGNTDTQYF; CDR3 DNA: TGTGCCAGCAGTTTATTGGTGTTAGCGGGGAACACAGATACGCAGTATTTT; D gene: TRBD2; V gene: TRBV27; clone size: NA; J gene: TRBJ2-3
CDR3 protein: CASSLGGTWIGANVLTF; CDR3 DNA: TGTGCCAGCAGCTTAGGGGGCACTTGGATTGGGGCCAACGTCCTGACTTTC; D gene: NA; V gene: TRBV11-2; clone size: NA; J gene: TRBJ2-6
CDR3 protein: CASSALPGTADLTYEQYF; CDR3 DNA: TGTGCCAGCAGCGCATTACCCGGGACAGCGGATTTAACGTACGAGCAGTACTTC; D gene: TRBD1; V gene: TRBV9; clone size: NA; J gene: TRBJ2-7
CDR3 protein: CASGFQTYEQYF; CDR3 DNA: TGTGCTAGTGGTTTCCAAACCTACGAGCAGTACTTC; D gene: NA; V gene: TRBV12-5; clone size: NA; J gene: TRBJ2-7
CDR3 protein: CASSQDRGAWGNTIYF; CDR3 DNA: TGCGCCAGCAGCCAAGATCGGGGGGCGTGGGGAAACACCATATATTTT; D gene: NA; V gene: TRBV4-3; clone size: NA; J gene: TRBJ1-3
CDR3 protein: CASRQDRLIGNTIYF; CDR3 DNA: TGTGCCAGTAGACAGGACAGGTTGATTGGAAACACCATATATTTT; D gene: TRBD1; V gene: TRBV19; clone size: few; J gene: TRBJ1-3
CDR3 protein: CASSQDWGGAEAFF; CDR3 DNA: TGTGCCAGCAGCCAAGATTGGGGAGGTGCTGAAGCTTTCTTT; D gene: NA; V gene: TRBV14; clone size: NA; J gene: TRBJ1-1
CDR3 protein: CASSPTGLLGNTIYF; CDR3 DNA: TGTGCCAGCTCACCTACAGGGCTTCTGGGAAACACCATATATTTT; D gene: NA; V gene: TRBV18; clone size: NA; J gene: TRBJ1-3
CDR3 protein: CASSLQDKGDTGEKLFF; CDR3 DNA: TGTGCCAGCAGCCTCCAGGACAAAGGCGATACGGGCGAAAAACTGTTTTTT; D gene: NA; V gene: TRBV13; clone size: NA; J gene: TRBJ1-4
CDR3 protein: CSAFLNTEAFF; CDR3 DNA: TGCAGCGCATTCCTGAACACTGAAGCTTTCTTT; D gene: NA; V gene: TRBV29-1; clone size: few; J gene: TRBJ1-1
CDR3 protein: CSATGIYGYTF; CDR3 DNA: TGCAGTGCTACAGGGATCTATGGCTACACCTTC; D gene: NA; V gene: TRBV20-1; clone size: NA; J gene: TRBJ1-2
CDR3 protein: CASSPGLAGDEQFF; CDR3 DNA: TGTGCCAGCAGCCCGGGACTAGCGGGTGATGAGCAGTTCTTC; D gene: TRBD2; V gene: TRBV27; clone size: few; J gene: TRBJ2-1
CDR3 protein: CASSQSGGGGGDTQYF; CDR3 DNA: TGTGCCAGCAGCCAATCCGGGGGGGGTGGAGGAGATACGCAGTATTTT; D gene: TRBD2; V gene: TRBV7-2; clone size: NA; J gene: TRBJ2-3
CDR3 protein: CASSVRAGRRNGYTF; CDR3 DNA: TGTGCCAGCAGTGTACGAGCGGGACGGCGGAATGGCTACACCTTC; D gene: NA; V gene: TRBV27; clone size: few; J gene: TRBJ1-2
CDR3 protein: CAWSVRQDQPQHF; CDR3 DNA: TGTGCCTGGAGTGTACGGCAGGATCAGCCCCAGCATTTT; D gene: NA; V gene: TRBV30; clone size: few; J gene: TRBJ1-5
CDR3 protein: CASSPLPVVAGGQGEQFF; CDR3 DNA: TGTGCCAGCTCCCCACTCCCGGTCGTAGCGGGGGGGCAGGGTGAGCAGTTCTTC; D gene: TRBD2; V gene: TRBV18; clone size: NA; J gene: TRBJ2-1
CDR3 protein: CASSYRAGAGYTF; CDR3 DNA: TGTGCCAGCAGTTACAGGGCAGGGGCTGGCTACACCTTC; D gene: NA; V gene: TRBV6-5; clone size: NA; J gene: TRBJ1-2
CDR3 protein: CASGLPGGYGYTF; CDR3 DNA: TGTGCCAGTGGCTTGCCCGGGGGCTATGGCTACACCTTC; D gene: NA; V gene: TRBV19; clone size: NA; J gene: TRBJ1-2
CDR3 protein: CASSPGQGIVQPQHF; CDR3 DNA: TGTGCCAGCAGCCCCGGACAGGGAATCGTTCAGCCCCAGCATTTT; D gene: TRBD1; V gene: TRBV9; clone size: NA; J gene: TRBJ1-5
CDR3 protein: CASSPAGYEQYF; CDR3 DNA: TGTGCCAGCTCACCAGCGGGCTACGAGCAGTACTTC; D gene: NA; V gene: TRBV18; clone size: NA; J gene: TRBJ2-7
CDR3 protein: CASSYGTGTTEAFF; CDR3 DNA: TGTGCCAGCAGTTACGGGACAGGGACCACTGAAGCTTTCTTT; D gene: TRBD1; V gene: TRBV6-5; clone size: NA; J gene: TRBJ1-1
CDR3 protein: CASRFRDSGPFSDTQYF; CDR3 DNA: TGTGCCAGTAGATTCAGGGACAGTGGCCCTTTCTCAGATACGCAGTATTTT; D gene: TRBD1; V gene: TRBV19; clone size: NA; J gene: TRBJ2-3
CDR3 protein: CASSPPMRGTEAFF; CDR3 DNA: TGTGCCAGCTCACCACCGATGCGCGGCACTGAAGCTTTCTTT; D gene: NA; V gene: TRBV18; clone size: NA; J gene: TRBJ1-1
CDR3 protein: CASSYSPDSHYEQYF; CDR3 DNA: TGTGCCAGCAGTTACTCTCCTGACAGTCACTACGAGCAGTACTTC; D gene: NA; V gene: TRBV6-5; clone size: NA; J gene: TRBJ2-7
CDR3 protein: CASSPGLAAYNEQFF; CDR3 DNA: TGTGCCAGCTCACCCGGACTAGCGGCCTACAATGAGCAGTTCTTC; D gene: TRBD2; V gene: TRBV18; clone size: NA; J gene: TRBJ2-1
CDR3 protein: CASGGSPNYGYTF; CDR3 DNA: TGTGCCAGCGGGGGGTCCCCTAACTATGGCTACACCTTC; D gene: NA; V gene: TRBV6-5; clone size: NA; J gene: TRBJ1-2
CDR3 protein: CASSPQGAEAFF; CDR3 DNA: TGTGCCAGCAGCCCCCAGGGCGCTGAAGCTTTCTTT; D gene: NA; V gene: TRBV27; clone size: NA; J gene: TRBJ1-1
CDR3 protein: CASSYTSGGYEQYF; CDR3 DNA: TGCGCCAGCAGCTATACTAGCGGGGGTTACGAGCAGTACTTC; D gene: TRBD2; V gene: TRBV5-1; clone size: few; J gene: TRBJ2-7
CDR3 protein: CASSLAGAKEQYF; CDR3 DNA: TGTGCCAGCAGCTTGGCAGGGGCAAAGGAGCAGTACTTC; D gene: NA; V gene: TRBV7-9; clone size: NA; J gene: TRBJ2-7
CDR3 protein: CASSPRVGNYGYTF; CDR3 DNA: TGTGCCAGCAGCCCTCGGGTGGGTAACTATGGCTACACCTTC; D gene: NA; V gene: TRBV7-3; clone size: NA; J gene: TRBJ1-2
CDR3 protein: CASSQEGASTEAFF; CDR3 DNA: TGTGCCAGCAGCCAAGAGGGCGCGAGCACTGAAGCTTTCTTT; D gene: NA; V gene: TRBV4-2; clone size: NA; J gene: TRBJ1-1